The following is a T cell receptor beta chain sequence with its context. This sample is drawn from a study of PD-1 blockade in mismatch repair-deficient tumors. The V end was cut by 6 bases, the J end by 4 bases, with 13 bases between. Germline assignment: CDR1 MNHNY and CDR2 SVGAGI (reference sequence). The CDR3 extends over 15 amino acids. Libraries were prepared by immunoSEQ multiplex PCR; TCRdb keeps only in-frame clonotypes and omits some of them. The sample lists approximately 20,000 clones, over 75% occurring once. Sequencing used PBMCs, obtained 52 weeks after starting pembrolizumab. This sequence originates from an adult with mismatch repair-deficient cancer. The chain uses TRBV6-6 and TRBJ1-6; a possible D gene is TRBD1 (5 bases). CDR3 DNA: TGTGCCAGCAGCCTCCTTCGGACATATAATTCACCCCTCCACTTT. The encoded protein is CASSLLRTYNSPLHF.